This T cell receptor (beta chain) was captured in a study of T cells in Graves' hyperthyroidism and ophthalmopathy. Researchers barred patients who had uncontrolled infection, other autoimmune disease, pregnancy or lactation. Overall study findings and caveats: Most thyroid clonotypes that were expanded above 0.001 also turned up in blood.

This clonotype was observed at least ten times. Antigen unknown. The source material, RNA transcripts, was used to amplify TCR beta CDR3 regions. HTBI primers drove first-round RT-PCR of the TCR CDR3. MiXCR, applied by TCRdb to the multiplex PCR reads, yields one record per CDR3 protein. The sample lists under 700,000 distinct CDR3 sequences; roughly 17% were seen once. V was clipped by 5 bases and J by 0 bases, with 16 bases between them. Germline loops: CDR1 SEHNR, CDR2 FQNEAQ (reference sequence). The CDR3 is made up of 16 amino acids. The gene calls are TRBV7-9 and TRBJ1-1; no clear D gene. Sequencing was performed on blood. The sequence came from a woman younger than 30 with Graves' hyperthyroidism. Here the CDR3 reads CASSPQYKVVNTEAFF. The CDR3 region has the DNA TGTGCCAGCAGCCCCCAATATAAGGTGGTGAACACTGAAGCTTTCTTT.